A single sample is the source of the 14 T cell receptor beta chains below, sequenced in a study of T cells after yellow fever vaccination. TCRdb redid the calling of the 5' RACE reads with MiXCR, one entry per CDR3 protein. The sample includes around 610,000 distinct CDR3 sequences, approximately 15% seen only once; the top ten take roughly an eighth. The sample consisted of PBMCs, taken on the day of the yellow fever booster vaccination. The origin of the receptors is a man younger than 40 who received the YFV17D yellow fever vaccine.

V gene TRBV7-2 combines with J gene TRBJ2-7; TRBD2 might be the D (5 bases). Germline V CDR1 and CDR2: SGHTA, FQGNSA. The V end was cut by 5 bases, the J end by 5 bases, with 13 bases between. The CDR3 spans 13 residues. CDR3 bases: TGTGCCAGCAGCCGAGGACGGGGAGACGAGCAGTACTTC. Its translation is CASSRGRGDEQYF. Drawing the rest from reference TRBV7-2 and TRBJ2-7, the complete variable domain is GAGVSQSPSNKVTEKGKDVELRCDPISGHTALYWYRQSLGQGLEFLIYFQGNSAPDKSGLPSDRFSAERTGGSVSTLTIQRTQQEDSAVYLCASSRGRGDEQYFGPGTRLTVT.

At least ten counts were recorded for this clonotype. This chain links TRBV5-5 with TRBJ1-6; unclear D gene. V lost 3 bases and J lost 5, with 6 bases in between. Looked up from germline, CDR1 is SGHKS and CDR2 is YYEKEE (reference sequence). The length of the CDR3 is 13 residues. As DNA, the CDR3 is TGTGCCAGCAGCTCGAGCCATAATTCACCCCTCCACTTT. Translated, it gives CASSSSHNSPLHF.

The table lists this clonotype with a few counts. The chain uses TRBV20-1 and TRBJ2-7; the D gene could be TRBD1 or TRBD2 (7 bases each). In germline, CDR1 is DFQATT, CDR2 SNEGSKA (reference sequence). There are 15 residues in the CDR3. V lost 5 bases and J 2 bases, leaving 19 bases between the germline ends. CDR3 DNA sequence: TGCAGTGCTTGGGAGGGAGGCAGGGGGACCTACGAGCAGTACTTC. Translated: CSAWEGGRGTYEQYF.

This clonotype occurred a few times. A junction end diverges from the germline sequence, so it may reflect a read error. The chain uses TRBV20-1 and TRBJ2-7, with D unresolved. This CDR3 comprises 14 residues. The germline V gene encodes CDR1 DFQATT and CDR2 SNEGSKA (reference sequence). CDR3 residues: CSVRRKQWTYEQYF. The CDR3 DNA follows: TGCAGTGTTAGACGGAAACAGTGGACCTACGAGCAGTACTTC.

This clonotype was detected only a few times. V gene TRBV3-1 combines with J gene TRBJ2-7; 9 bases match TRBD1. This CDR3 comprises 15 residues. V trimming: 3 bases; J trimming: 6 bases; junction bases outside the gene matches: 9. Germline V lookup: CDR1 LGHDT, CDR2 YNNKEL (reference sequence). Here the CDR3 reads CASSHSGTGIGEQYF. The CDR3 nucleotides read TGTGCCAGCAGCCATTCCGGGACAGGGATAGGCGAGCAGTACTTC.

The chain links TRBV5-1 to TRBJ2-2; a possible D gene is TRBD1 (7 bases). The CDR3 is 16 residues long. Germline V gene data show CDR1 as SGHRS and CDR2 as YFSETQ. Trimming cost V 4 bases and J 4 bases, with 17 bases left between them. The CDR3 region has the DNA TGCGCCAGCAGCCCAGGGGGGACCGCGCGCACCGGGGAGCTGTTTTTT. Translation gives CASSPGGTARTGELFF.

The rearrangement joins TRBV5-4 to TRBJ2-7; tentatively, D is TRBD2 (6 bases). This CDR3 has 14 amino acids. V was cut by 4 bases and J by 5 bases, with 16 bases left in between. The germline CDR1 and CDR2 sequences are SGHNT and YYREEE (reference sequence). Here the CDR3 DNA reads TGTGCCAGCAGCATTCCCGGGGGTAGGCACGAGCAGTACTTC. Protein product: CASSIPGGRHEQYF.

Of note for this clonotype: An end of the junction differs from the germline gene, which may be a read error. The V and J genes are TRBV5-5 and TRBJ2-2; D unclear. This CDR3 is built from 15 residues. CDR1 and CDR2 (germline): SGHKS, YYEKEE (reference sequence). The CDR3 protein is CASCLEGLDTGELFF. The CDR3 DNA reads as TGTGCCAGCTGCTTGGAAGGGTTGGACACCGGGGAGCTGTTTTTT.

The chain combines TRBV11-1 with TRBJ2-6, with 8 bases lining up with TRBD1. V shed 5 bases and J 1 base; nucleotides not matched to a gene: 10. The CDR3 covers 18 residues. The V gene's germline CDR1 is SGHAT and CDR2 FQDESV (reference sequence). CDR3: CASSPTTGVTSGANVLTF. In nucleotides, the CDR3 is TGTGCCAGCAGCCCGACGACAGGGGTTACTTCTGGGGCCAACGTCCTGACTTTC.

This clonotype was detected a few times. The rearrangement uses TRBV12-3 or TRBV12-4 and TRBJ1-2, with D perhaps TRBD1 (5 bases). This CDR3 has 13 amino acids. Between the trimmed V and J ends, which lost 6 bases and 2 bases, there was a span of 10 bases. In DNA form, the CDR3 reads TGTGCCAGCAGGAAAGACAGAAACTATGGCTACACCTTC. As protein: CASRKDRNYGYTF.

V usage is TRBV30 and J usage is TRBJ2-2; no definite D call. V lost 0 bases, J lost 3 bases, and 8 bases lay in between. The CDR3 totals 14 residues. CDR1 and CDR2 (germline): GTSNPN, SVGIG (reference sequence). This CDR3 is CAWSVLLDTGELFF. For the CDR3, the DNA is TGTGCCTGGAGTGTACTCCTCGACACCGGGGAGCTGTTTTTT.

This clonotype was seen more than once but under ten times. The CDR3 sequence: CASSGTVTETQYF. CDR3 bases: TGTGCCAGCAGTGGGACAGTAACGGAGACCCAGTACTTC. This chain links TRBV27 with TRBJ2-5, with 7 bases fitting TRBD1. CDR3 length: 13 amino acids. The germline gives CDR1 MNHEY, CDR2 SMNVEV (reference sequence). With V trimmed by 5 bases and J by 5 bases, 5 bases remained unmatched.

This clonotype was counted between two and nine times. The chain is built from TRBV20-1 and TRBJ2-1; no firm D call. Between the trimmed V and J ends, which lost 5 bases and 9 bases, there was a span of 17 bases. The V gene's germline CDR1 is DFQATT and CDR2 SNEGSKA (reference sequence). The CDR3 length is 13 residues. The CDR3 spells CSAFENAGREQFF. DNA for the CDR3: TGCAGTGCTTTCGAAAACGCCGGACGTGAGCAGTTCTTC.

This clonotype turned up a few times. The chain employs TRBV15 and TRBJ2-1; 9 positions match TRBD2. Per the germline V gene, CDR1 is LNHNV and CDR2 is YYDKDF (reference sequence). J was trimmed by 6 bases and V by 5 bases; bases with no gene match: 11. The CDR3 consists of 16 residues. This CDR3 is CATSGSSGSQGNEQFF. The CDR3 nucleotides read TGTGCCACCAGCGGCAGTAGCGGGAGTCAGGGCAATGAGCAGTTCTTC.